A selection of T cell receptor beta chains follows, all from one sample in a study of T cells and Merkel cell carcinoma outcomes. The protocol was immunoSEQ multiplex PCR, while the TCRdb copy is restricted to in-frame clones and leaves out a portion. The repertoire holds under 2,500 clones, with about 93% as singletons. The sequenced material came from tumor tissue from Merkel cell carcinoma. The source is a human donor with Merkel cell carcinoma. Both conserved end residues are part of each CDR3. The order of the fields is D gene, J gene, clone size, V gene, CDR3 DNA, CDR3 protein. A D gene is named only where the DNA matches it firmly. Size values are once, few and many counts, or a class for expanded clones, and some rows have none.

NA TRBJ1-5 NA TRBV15 TGTGCCACCAGCAGAGTAGCCAGACGGGAGGAGCCCCAGCATTTT CATSRVARREEPQHF
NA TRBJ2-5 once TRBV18 TGTGCCAGCTCACCGTGGGGTGATCTAGAGACCCAGTACTTC CASSPWGDLETQYF
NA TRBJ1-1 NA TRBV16 TGTGCCAGCAGCCAAACGGGGCTGGGCACTGAAGCTTTCTTT CASSQTGLGTEAFF
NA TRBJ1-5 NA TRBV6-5 TGTGCCAGCAGTTACGACACCTCGGGCGGGCAGCCCCAGCATTTT CASSYDTSGGQPQHF
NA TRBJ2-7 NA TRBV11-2 TGTGCCAGCAGCTTAGACAGGGCCTACGAGCAGTACTTC CASSLDRAYEQYF
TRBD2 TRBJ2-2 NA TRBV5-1 TGCGCCAGCAGCTTGGTAGCGGGAGAGGGTTCCGGGGAGCTGTTTTTT CASSLVAGEGSGELFF
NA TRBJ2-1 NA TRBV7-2 TGTGCCAGCAGCTTTCGGCGGGAACCCCCCTACAATGAGCAGTTCTTC CASSFRREPPYNEQFF
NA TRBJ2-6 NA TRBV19 TGTGCCAGTAGTGTGGGGGCGAGTGGGGCCAACGTCCTGACTTTC CASSVGASGANVLTF
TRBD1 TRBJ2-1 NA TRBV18 TGTGCCAGCTCACCACCGGGACAGGAAGGGTACAATGAGCAGTTCTTC CASSPPGQEGYNEQFF
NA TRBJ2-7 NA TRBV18 TGTGCCAGCTCACTCACTGGAGGGGGGACTTCTTACGAGCAGTACTTC CASSLTGGGTSYEQYF
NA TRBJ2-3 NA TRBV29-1 TGCAGCGTTGACCGTACCCTTACAGATACGCAGTATTTT CSVDRTLTDTQYF
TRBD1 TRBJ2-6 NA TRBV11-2 TGTGCCAGCAGCCGGACAGGGGCCATTTCTGGGGCCAACGTCCTGACTTTC CASSRTGAISGANVLTF
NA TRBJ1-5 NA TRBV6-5 TGTGCCAGCAGTTACTCCCGACACGGCGGTCAGCCCCAGCATTTT CASSYSRHGGQPQHF
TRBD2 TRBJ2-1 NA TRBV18 TGTGCCAGCTCCCGGCGCGGTAGCGGGAGTATGGAGAATGAGCAGTTCTTC CASSRRGSGSMENEQFF
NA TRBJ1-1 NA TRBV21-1 TGTGCCAGCAGCAAAGCGCGACGCCGAACAGGCACTGAAGCTTTCTTT CASSKARRRTGTEAFF
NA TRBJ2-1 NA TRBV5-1 TGCGCCAGCAGCCCGCGCATACCTCCATTATACAATGAGCAGTTCTTC CASSPRIPPLYNEQFF
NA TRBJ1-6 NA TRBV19 TGTGCCAGTACCCGTCGGGGCGGTTCACCCCTCCACTTT CASTRRGGSPLHF
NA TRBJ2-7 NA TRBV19 TGTGCCAGTAGTAGAACAGGGACGGGGAATTACGAGCAGTACTTC CASSRTGTGNYEQYF
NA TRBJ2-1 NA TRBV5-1 TGCGCCAGCAGCCTTGTTGACATCTACAATGAGCAGTTCTTC CASSLVDIYNEQFF
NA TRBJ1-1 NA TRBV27 TGTGCCAGCAGCGAACTTGGGCAGGGTAACACTGAAGCTTTCTTT CASSELGQGNTEAFF
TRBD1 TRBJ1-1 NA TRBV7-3 TGTGCCAGCAGCCCCGGACAGGGGATGAACACTGAAGCTTTCTTT CASSPGQGMNTEAFF
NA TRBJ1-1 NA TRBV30 TGTGCCTGGAAGTTCCGGGAGAACACTGAAGCTTTCTTT CAWKFRENTEAFF
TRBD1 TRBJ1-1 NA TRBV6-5 TGTGCCAGCCGGTTACAGGGGGGCATGAACACTGAAGCTTTCTTT CASRLQGGMNTEAFF
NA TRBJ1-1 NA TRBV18 TGTGCCAGCTCACCGGGAACTGAAGCTTTCTTT CASSPGTEAFF
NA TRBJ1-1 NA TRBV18 TGTGCCAGCTCACCACCAGGGGGGAGTACTGAAGCTTTCTTT CASSPPGGSTEAFF
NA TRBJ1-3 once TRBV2 TGTGCCAGCACCGAGGGTCAGGGCTACTTTGGAAACACCATATATTTT CASTEGQGYFGNTIYF
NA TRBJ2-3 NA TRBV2 TGTGCCCGCGAGACAGATACGCAGTATTTT CARETDTQYF
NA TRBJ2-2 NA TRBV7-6 TGTGCCAGCAGCTTAATGTCCGGGCTCGCCACCGGGGAGCTGTTTTTT CASSLMSGLATGELFF
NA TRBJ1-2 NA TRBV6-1 TGTGCCAGCAGTGACCACCATGGGGACCCAATCGGCGGCTACACCTTC CASSDHHGDPIGGYTF
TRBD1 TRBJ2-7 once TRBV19 TGTGCCAGTAGTATGACAGGGTCCTACGAGCAGTACTTC CASSMTGSYEQYF
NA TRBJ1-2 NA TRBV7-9 TGTGCCAGCAGCCCCAGTGCGGGGTATGGCTACACCTTC CASSPSAGYGYTF
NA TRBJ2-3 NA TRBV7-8 TGTGCCAGCAGCTTAGGCGAATGGAATACGCAGTATTTT CASSLGEWNTQYF
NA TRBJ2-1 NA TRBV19 TGTGCCAGTAGCGAACAGCCCCCCTACAATGAGCAGTTCTTC CASSEQPPYNEQFF
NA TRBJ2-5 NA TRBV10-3 TGTGCCATCAGTGATGGAGCGGACGAGACCCAGTACTTC CAISDGADETQYF
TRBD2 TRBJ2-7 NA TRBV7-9 TGTGCCAGCAGCCCTCGACTAGCGGGATTAAATGAGCAGTACTTC CASSPRLAGLNEQYF
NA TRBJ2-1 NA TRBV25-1 TGTGCCAGCAGGGACATAAACTACAATGAGCAGTTCTTC CASRDINYNEQFF
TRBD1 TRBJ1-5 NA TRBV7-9 TGTGCCAGCAGCTTTACAGGGGTAAGCAATCAGCCCCAGCATTTT CASSFTGVSNQPQHF
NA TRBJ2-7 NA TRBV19 TGTGCCAGTAGTATGGGGCACCTCAGGGGCTACGAGCAGTACTTC CASSMGHLRGYEQYF